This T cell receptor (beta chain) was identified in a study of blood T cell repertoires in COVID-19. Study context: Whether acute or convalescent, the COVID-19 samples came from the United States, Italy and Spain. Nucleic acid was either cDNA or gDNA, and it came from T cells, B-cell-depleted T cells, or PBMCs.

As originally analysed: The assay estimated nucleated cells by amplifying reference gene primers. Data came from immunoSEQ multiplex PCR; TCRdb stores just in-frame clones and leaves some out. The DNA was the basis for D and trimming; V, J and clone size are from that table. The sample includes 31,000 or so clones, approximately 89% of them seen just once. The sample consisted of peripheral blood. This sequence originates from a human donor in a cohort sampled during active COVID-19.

The CDR3 DNA is TGTGCCAGCACCTTCTCTGGAAACACCATATATTTT. Translating gives CASTFSGNTIYF. V usage is TRBV2 and J usage is TRBJ1-3; D not certain. CDR3 length: 12 amino acids. V was pared by 7 bases and J by 0 bases, with 4 bases between. Germline V gives CDR1 SNHLY, CDR2 FYNNEI. The whole variable domain, filled in from reference TRBV2 and TRBJ1-3, reads EPEVTQTPSHQVTQMGQEVILRCVPISNHLYFYWYRQILGQKVEFLVSFYNNEISEKSEIFDDQFSVERPDGSNFTLKIRSTKLEDSAMYFCASTFSGNTIYFGEGSWLTVV.